This T cell receptor (beta chain) derives from a study of response to subunit inactivated influenza vaccine. TCRdb redid the calling of the RT-PCR reads with MiXCR, one entry per CDR3 protein. There are 450,000 to 700,000 distinct CDR3 sequences in the sample; about 15% occur only once, and more than 9.5% lies in the top ten. Study-wide results and caveats: Authors suggested each seasonal influenza vaccination recruits few new T cells.

This CDR3 is built from 13 residues. With V trimmed by 3 bases and J by 5 bases, 4 bases remained unmatched. Germline lookup yields CDR1 KGHSH and CDR2 LQKENI. There are many counts of this clonotype. Its antigen is still unknown. The gene calls are TRBV18 and TRBJ2-7, with 7 bases identical to TRBD2. Sequences were derived from PBMCs from blood, sampled roughly 12 days after vaccination. This TCR derives from a man aged 45 to 65 who received an inactivated influenza vaccine. The chain's CDR3 is CASSPAGAHEQYF. CDR3 DNA: TGTGCCAGCTCACCGGCGGGAGCCCACGAGCAGTACTTC.